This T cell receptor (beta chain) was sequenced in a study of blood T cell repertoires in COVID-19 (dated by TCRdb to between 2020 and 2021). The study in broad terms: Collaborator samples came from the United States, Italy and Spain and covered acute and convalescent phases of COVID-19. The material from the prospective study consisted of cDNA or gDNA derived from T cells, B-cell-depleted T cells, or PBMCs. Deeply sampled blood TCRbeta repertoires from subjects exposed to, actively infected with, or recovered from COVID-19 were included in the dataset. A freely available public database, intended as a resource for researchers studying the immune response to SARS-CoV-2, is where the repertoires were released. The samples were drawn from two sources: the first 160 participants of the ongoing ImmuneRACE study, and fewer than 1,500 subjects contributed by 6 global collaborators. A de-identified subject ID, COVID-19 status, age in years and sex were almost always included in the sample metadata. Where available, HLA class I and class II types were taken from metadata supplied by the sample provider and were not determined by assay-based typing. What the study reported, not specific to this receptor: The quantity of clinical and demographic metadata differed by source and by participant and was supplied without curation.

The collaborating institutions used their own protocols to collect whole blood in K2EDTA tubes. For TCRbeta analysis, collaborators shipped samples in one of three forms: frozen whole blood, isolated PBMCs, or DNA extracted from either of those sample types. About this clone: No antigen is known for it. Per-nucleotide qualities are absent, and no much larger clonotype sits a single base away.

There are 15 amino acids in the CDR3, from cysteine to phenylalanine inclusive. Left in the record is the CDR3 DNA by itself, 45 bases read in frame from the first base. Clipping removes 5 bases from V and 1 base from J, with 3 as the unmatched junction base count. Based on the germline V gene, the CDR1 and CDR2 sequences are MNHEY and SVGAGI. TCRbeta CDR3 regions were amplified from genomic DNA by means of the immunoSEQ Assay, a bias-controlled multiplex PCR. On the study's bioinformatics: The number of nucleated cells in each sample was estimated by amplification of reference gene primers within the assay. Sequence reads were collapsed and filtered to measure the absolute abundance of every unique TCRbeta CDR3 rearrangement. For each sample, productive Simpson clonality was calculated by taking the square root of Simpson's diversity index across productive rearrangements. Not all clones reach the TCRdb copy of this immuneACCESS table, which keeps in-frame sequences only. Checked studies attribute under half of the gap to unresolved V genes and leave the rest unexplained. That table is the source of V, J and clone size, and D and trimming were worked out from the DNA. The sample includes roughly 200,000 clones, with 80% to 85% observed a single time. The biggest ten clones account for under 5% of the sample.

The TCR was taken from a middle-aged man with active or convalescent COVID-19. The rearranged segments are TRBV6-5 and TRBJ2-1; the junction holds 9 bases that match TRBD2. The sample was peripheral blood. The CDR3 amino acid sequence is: CASSSLAGSYNEQFF. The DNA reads TGTGCCAGCAGTAGCCTAGCGGGGTCCTACAATGAGCAGTTCTTC.